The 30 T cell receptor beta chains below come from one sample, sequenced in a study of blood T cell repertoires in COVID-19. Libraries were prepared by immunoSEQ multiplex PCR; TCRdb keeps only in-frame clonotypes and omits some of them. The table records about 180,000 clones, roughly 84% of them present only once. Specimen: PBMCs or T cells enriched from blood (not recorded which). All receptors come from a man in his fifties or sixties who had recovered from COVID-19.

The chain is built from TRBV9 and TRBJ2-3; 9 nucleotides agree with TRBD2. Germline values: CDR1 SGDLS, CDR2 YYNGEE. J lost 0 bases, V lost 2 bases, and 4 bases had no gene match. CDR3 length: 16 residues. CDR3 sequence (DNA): TGTGCCAGCAGCGTCGGACTAGCGAGCAGCACAGATACGCAGTATTTT. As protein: CASSVGLASSTDTQYF. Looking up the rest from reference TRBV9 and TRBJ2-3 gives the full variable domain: DSGVTQTPKHLITATGQRVTLRCSPRSGDLSVYWYQQSLDQGLQFLIQYYNGEERAKGNILERFSAQQFPDLHSELNLSSLELGDSALYFCASSVGLASSTDTQYFGPGTRLTVL.

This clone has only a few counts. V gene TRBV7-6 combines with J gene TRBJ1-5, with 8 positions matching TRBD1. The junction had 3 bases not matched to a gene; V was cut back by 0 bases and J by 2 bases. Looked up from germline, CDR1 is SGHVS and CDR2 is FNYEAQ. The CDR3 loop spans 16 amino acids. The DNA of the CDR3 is TGTGCCAGCAGCTTAGCTTCGGACAGGGGCAATCAGCCCCAGCATTTT. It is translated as CASSLASDRGNQPQHF.

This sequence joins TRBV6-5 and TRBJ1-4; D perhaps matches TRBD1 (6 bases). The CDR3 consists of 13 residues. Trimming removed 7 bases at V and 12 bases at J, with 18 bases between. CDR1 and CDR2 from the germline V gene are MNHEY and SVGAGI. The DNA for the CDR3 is TGTGCCAGCAATCCGAGGAGGGGGGGGGAACTGTTTTTT. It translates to CASNPRRGGELFF.

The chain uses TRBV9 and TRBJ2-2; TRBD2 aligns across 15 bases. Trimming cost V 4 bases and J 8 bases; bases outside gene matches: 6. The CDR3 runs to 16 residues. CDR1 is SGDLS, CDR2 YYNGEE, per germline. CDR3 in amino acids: CASSTGTSGGIGELFF. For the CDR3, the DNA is TGTGCCAGCAGCACGGGGACTAGCGGGGGGATTGGGGAGCTGTTTTTT.

CDR3 in DNA: TGTGCCAGCAGCCTGACAGGGGCCTATAGCAATCAGCCCCAGCATTTT. It codes for CASSLTGAYSNQPQHF. The rearrangement links TRBV2 to TRBJ1-5; 8 bases map to TRBD1. This CDR3 region has 16 residues. Trimming cost V 6 bases and J 0 bases; bases outside gene matches: 7. Germline V lookup: CDR1 SNHLY, CDR2 FYNNEI.

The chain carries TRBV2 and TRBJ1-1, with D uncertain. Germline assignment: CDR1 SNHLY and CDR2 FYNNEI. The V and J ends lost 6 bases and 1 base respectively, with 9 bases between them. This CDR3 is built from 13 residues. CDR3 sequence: CASSEQSNTEAFF. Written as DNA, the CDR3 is TGTGCCAGCAGCGAACAGTCGAACACTGAAGCTTTCTTT.

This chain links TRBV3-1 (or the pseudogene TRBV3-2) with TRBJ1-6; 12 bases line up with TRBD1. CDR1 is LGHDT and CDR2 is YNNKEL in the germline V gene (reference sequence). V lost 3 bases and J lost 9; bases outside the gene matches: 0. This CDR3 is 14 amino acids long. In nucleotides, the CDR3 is TGTGCCAGCAGCCAGGGACAGGGGGCTTCACCCCTCCACTTT. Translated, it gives CASSQGQGASPLHF.

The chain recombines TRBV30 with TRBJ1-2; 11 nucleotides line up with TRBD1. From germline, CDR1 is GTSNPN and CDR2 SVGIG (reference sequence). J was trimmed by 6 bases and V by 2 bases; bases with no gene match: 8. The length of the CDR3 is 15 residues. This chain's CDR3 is CAWSLWDRGDDGYTF. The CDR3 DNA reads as TGTGCCTGGAGTTTGTGGGACAGGGGGGACGATGGCTACACCTTC.

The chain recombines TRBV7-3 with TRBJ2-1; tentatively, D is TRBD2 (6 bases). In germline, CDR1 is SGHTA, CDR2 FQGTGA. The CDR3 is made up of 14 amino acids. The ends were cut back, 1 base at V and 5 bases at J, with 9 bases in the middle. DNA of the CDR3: TGTGCCAGCAGCTTAAATGCGGGGAACAATGAGCAGTTCTTC. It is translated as CASSLNAGNNEQFF.

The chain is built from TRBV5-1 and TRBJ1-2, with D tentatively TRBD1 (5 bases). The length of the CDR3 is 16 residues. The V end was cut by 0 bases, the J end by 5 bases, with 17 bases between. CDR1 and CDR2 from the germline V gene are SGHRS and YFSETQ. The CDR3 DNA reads TGCGCCAGCAGCTTGGCCGGCCCCACAGGTGATTATGGCTACACCTTC. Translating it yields CASSLAGPTGDYGYTF.

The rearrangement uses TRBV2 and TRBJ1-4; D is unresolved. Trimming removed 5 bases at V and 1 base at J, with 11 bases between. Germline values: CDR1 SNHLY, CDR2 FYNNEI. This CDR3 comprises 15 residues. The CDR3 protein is CASSLEGGTNEKLFF. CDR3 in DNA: TGTGCCAGCAGTTTGGAGGGAGGAACTAATGAAAAACTGTTTTTT.

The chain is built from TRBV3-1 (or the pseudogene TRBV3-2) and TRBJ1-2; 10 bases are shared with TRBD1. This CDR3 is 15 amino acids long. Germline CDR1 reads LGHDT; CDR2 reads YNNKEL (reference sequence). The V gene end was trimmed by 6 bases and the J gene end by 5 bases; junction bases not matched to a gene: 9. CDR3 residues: CASRRQGANRYGYTF. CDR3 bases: TGTGCCAGCAGACGACAGGGGGCTAATCGGTATGGCTACACCTTC.

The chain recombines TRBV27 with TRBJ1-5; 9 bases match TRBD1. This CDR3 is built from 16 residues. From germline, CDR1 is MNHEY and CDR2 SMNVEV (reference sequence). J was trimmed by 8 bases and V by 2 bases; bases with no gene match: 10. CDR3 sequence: CASSLGGDRALEPQHF. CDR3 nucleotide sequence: TGTGCCAGCAGTTTAGGGGGGGACAGGGCCCTCGAGCCCCAGCATTTT.

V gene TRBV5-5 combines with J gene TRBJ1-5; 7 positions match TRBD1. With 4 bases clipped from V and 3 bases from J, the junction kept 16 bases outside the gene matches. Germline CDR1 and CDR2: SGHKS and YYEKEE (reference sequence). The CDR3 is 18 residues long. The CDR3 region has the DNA TGTGCCAGCAGCCCGAGAGATATAGTCGGACAGGTCAATCAGCCCCAGCATTTT. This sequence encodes CASSPRDIVGQVNQPQHF.

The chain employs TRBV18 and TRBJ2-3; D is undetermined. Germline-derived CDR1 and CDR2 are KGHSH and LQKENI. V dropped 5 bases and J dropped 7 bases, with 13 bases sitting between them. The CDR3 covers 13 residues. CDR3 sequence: CASSLPGPNTQYF. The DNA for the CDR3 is TGTGCCAGCTCATTACCTGGCCCAAATACGCAGTATTTT.

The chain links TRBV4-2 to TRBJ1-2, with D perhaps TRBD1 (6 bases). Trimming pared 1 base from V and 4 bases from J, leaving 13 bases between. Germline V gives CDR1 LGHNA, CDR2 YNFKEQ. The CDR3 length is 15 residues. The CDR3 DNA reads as TGTGCCAGCAGCCAAGCTTATACAGGGACCTATGGCTACACCTTC. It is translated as CASSQAYTGTYGYTF.

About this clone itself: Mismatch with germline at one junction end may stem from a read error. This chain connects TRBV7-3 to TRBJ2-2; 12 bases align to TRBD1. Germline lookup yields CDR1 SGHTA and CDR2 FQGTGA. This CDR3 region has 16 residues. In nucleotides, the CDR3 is TGTGTCAGCAGCCCGGGACAGGGGGCGAGCACCGGGGAGCTGTTTTTT. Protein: CVSSPGQGASTGELFF.

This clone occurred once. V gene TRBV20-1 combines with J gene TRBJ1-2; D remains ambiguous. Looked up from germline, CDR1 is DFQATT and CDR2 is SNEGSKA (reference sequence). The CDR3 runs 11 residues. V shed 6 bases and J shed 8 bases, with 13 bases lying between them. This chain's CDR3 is CSAAVPPGYTF. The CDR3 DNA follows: TGCAGTGCGGCGGTGCCCCCCGGCTACACCTTC.

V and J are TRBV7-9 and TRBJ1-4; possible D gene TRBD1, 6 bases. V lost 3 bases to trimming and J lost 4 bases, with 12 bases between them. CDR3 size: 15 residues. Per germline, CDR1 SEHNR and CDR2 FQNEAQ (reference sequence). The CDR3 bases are TGTGCCAGCAGCTTGTCCGGGACAAATAATGAAAAACTGTTTTTT. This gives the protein CASSLSGTNNEKLFF.

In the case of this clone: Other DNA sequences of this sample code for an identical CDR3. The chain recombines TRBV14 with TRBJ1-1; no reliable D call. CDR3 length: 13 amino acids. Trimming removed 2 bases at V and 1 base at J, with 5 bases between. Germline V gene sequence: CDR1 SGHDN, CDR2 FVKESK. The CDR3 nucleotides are TGTGCCAGCAGCCAATCTCGGAACACTGAAGCTTTCTTT. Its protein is CASSQSRNTEAFF.

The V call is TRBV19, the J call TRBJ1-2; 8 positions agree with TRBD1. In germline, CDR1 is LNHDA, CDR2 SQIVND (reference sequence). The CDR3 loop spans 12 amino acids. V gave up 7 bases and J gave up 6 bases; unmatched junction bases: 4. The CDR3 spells CASMRTGNGYTF. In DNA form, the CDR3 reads TGTGCCAGTATGAGGACAGGGAATGGCTACACCTTC.

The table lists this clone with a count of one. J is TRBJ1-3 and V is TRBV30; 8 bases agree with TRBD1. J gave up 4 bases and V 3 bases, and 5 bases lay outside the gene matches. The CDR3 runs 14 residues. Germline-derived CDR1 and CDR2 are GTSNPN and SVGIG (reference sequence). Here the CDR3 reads CAWSGGTGGNTIYF. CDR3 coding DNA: TGTGCCTGGAGCGGGGGGACAGGCGGAAACACCATATATTTT.

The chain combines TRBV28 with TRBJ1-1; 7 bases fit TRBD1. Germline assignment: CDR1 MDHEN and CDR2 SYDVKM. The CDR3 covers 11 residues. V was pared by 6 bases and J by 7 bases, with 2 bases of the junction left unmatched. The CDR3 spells CASRGQVEAFF. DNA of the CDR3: TGTGCCAGCAGAGGACAGGTTGAAGCTTTCTTT.

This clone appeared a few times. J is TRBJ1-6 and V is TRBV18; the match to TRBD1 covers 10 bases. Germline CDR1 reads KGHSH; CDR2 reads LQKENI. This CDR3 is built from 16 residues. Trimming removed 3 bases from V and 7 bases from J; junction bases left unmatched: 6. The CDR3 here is CASSPRGTGDNSPLHF. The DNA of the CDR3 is TGTGCCAGCTCACCCAGGGGGACAGGGGACAATTCACCCCTCCACTTT.

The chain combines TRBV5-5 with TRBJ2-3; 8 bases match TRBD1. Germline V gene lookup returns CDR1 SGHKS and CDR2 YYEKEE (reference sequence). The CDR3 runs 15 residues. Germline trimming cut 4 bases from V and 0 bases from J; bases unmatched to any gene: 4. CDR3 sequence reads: CASSRRTGSTDTQYF. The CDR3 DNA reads TGTGCCAGCAGCAGAAGGACAGGGAGCACAGATACGCAGTATTTT.

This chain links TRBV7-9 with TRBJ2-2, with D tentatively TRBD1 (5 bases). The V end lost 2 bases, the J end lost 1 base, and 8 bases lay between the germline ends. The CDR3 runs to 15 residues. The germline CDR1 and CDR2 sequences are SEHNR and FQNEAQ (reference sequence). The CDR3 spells CASSLRRENTGELFF. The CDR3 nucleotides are TGTGCCAGCAGCTTACGCAGGGAGAACACCGGGGAGCTGTTTTTT.

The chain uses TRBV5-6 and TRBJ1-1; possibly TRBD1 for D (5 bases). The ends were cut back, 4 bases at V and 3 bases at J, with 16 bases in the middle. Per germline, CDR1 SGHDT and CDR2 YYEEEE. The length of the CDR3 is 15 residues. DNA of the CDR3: TGTGCCAGCAGCCCGACGGGATGGGGGGACACTGAAGCTTTCTTT. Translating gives CASSPTGWGDTEAFF.

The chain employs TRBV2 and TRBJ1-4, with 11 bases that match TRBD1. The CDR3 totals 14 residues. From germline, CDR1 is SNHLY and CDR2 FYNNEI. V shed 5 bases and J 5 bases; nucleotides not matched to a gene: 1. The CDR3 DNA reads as TGTGCCAGCAGTCGGACAGGGGGCAATGAAAAACTGTTTTTT. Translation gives CASSRTGGNEKLFF.

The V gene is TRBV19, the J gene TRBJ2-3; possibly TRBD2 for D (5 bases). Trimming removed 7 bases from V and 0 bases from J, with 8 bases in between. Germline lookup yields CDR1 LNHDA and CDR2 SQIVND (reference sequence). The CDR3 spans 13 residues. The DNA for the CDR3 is TGTGCCAGTAACTCGGGGAGCACAGATACGCAGTATTTT. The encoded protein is CASNSGSTDTQYF. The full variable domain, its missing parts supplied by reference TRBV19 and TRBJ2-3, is DGGITQSPKYLFRKEGQNVTLSCEQNLNHDAMYWYRQDPGQGLRLIYYSQIVNDFQKGDIAEGYSVSREKKESFPLTVTSAQKNPTAFYLCASNSGSTDTQYFGPGTRLTVL.

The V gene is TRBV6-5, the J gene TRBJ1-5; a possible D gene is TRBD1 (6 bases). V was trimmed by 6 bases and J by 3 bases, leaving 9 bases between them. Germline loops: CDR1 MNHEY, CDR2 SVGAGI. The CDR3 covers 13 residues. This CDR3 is CASSQGFNQPQHF. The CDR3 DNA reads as TGTGCCAGCAGCCAGGGGTTCAATCAGCCCCAGCATTTT.